This T cell receptor beta chain is from a study of T cell responses to AZD1222 COVID-19 vaccine. The CDR3 has 14 amino acids. V was shortened by 5 bases and J by 2 bases, with 13 bases between the two germline ends. Germline CDR1 is MGHRA and CDR2 is YSYEKL. Data came from immunoSEQ multiplex PCR; TCRdb stores just in-frame clones and leaves some out. The sample yields some 96,000 clones, roughly 90% seen once. The chain is built from TRBV4-1 and TRBJ2-7; no clear D gene. The sample in question was peripheral blood, obtained on day 0 of AZD1222 vaccination. This receptor was obtained from an adult in good health. Here the CDR3 DNA reads TGCGCCAGCAGCGAAAGGCCAGGAACCTACGAGCAGTACTTC. It codes for CASSERPGTYEQYF.